Sequencing of this TCR beta chain was carried out in a study of cytomegalovirus exposure and HLA in healthy donors. For the study at large: HLA-typed donors were the source of tens of millions of unique TCRs held in an early data release.

This CDR3 region has 10 residues. Trimming took off 5 bases at V and 5 bases at J, with 3 bases between the two ends. The germline V gene encodes CDR1 SNHLY and CDR2 FYNNEI. PCR amplification relied on 60 Vbeta primers (plus 13 Jbeta primers). The protocol was immunoSEQ multiplex PCR, while the TCRdb copy is restricted to in-frame clones and leaves out a portion. Of 210,000 or so clones in the sample, 87% were seen once. Notes on the study in general: Later findings reportedly placed an Asian-associated ancestry cluster below the approximately 650-donor mean for N-insertions. A later examination showed that TCR association rates differed by HLA locus, with DRB1 most and HLA-C fewest. In a later analysis, TCR beta V- and J-gene trimming showed a link to a missense DCLRE1C variant.

This clone has a handful of counts. The antigen is undetermined. The sequencing input was PBMCs. The clonotype was recovered from a man aged 25 to 40 in good health and CMV-seronegative. V usage is TRBV2 and J usage is TRBJ2-5, with D unresolved. The CDR3: CASSLETQYF. DNA of the CDR3: TGTGCCAGCAGTCTCGAGACCCAGTACTTC.